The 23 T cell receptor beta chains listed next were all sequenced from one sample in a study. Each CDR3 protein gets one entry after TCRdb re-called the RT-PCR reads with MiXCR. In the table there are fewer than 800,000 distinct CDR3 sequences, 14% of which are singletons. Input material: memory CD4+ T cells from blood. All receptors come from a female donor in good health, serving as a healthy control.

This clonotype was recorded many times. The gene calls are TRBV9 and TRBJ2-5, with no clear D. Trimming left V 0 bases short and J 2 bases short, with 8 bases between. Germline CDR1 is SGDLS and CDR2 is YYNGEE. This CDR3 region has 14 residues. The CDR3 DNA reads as TGTGCCAGCAGCGTAGCGACGGCTCAAGAGACCCAGTACTTC. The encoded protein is CASSVATAQETQYF.

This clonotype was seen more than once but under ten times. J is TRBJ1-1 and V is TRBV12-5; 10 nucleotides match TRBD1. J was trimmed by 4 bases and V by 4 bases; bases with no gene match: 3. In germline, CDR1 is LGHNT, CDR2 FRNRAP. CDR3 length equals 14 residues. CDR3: CASGSDRGVTEAFF. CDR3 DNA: TGTGCTAGTGGTTCGGACAGGGGGGTCACTGAAGCTTTCTTT.

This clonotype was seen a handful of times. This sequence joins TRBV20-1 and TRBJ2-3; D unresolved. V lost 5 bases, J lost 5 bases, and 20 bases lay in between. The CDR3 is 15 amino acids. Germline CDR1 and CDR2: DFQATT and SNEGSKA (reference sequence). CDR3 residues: CSAPRAEGRRDTQYF. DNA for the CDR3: TGCAGTGCTCCCCGGGCGGAAGGACGTCGAGATACGCAGTATTTT.

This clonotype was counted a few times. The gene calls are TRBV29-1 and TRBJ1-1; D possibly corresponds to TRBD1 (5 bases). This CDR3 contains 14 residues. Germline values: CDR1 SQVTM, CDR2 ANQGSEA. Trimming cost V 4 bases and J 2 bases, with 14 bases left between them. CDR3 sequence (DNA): TGCAGCGTTGGTTCCGGGGCCGTAAACACTGAAGCTTTCTTT. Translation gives CSVGSGAVNTEAFF.

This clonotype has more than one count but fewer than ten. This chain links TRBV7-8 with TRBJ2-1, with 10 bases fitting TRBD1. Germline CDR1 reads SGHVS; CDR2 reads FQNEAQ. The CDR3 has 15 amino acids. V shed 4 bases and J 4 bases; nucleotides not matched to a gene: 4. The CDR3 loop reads CASSSGQGEYNEQFF. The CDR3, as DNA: TGTGCCAGCAGCTCTGGACAGGGGGAGTACAATGAGCAGTTCTTC.

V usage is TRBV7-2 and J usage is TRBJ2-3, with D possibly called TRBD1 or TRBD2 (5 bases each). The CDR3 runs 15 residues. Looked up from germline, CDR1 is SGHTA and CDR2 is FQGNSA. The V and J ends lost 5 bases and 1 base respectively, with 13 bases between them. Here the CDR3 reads CASSPTVGGTDTQYF. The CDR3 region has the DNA TGTGCCAGCAGCCCAACGGTGGGGGGCACAGATACGCAGTATTTT.

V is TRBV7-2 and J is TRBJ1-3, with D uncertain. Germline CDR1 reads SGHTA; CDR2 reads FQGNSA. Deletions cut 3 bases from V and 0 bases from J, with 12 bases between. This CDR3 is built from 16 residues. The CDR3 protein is CASSFDGQSSGNTIYF. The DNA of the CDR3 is TGTGCCAGCAGCTTTGACGGCCAGAGCTCTGGAAACACCATATATTTT.

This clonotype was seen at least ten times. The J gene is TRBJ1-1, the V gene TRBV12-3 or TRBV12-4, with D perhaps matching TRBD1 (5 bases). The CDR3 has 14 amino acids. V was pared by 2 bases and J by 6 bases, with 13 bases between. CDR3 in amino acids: CASSLMAGYAEAFF. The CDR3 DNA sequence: TGTGCCAGCAGTTTAATGGCAGGGTACGCTGAAGCTTTCTTT.

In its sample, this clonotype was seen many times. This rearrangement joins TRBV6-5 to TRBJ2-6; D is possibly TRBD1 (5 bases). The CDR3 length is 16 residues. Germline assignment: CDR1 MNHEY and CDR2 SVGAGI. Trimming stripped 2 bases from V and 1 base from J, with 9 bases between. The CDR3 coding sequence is TGTGCCAGCAGTTACCACAGACAGTCTGGGGCCAACGTCCTGACTTTC. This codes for CASSYHRQSGANVLTF.

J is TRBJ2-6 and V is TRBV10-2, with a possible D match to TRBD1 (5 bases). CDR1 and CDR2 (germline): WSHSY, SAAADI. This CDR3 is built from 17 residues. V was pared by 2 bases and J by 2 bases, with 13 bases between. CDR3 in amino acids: CASSELAGLAGANVLTF. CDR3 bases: TGCGCCAGCAGTGAGCTGGCAGGGCTTGCTGGGGCCAACGTCCTGACTTTC.

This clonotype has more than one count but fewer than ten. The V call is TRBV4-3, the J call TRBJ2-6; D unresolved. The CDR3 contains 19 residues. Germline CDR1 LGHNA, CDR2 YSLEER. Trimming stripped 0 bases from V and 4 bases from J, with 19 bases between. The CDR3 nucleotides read TGCGCCAGCAGCCAAGATTCTCGAGTTTCGTCTGTAGGGGCCAACGTCCTGACTTTC. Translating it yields CASSQDSRVSSVGANVLTF.

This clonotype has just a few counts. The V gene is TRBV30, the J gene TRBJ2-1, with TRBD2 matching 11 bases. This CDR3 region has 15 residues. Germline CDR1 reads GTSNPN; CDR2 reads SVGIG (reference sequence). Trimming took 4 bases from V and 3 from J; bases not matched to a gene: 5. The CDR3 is CAWTLAGGFYNEQFF. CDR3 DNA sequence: TGTGCCTGGACCTTAGCGGGAGGGTTCTACAATGAGCAGTTCTTC.

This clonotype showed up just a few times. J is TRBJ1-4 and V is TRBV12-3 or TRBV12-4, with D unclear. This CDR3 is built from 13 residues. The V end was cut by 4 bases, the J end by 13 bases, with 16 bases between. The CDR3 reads CASSSGSHRGLFF. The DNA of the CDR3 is TGTGCCAGCAGTTCCGGCTCCCATCGGGGACTGTTTTTT.

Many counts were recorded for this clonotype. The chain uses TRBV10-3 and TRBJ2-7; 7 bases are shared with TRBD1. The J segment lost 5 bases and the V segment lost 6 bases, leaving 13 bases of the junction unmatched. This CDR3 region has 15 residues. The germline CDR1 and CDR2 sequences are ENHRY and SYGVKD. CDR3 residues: CAIRPDRVSVHEQYF. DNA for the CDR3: TGTGCCATCAGACCCGACAGGGTCTCAGTCCACGAGCAGTACTTC.

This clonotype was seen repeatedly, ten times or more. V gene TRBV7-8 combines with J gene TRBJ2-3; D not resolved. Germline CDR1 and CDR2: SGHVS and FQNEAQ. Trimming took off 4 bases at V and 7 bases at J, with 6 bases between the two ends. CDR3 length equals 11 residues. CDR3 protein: CASSSDNTQYF. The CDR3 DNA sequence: TGTGCCAGCAGCTCAGATAATACGCAGTATTTT.

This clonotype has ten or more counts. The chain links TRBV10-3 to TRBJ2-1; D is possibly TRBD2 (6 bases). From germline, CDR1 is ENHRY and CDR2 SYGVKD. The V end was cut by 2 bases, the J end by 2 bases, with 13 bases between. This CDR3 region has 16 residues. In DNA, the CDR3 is TGTGCCATCAGTGAGGGGGACTCACTGCCCTACAATGAGCAGTTCTTC. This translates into CAISEGDSLPYNEQFF.

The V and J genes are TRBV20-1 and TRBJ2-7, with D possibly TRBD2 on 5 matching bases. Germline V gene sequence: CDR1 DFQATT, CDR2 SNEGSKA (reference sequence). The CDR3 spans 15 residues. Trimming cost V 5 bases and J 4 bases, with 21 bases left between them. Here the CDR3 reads CSALGILGRTYEQYF. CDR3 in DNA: TGCAGTGCTCTGGGGATACTAGGCAGAACTTACGAGCAGTACTTC.

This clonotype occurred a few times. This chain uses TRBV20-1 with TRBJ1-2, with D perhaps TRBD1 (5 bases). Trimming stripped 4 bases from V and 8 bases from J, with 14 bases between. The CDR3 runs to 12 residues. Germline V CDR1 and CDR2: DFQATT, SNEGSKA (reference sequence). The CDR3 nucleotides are TGCAGTGCTATGTCCAGGGATGGAGGCTACACCTTC. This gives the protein CSAMSRDGGYTF.

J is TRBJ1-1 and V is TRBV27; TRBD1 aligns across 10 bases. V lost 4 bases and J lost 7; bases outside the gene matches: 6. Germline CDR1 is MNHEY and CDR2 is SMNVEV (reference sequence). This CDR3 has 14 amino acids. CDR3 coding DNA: TGTGCCAGCAGTTCCTTGGACAGGGGGGGTGAAGCTTTCTTT. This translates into CASSSLDRGGEAFF.

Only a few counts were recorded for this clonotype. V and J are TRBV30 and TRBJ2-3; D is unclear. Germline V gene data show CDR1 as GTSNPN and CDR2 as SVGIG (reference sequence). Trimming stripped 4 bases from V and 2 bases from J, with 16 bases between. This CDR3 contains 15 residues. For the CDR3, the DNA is TGTGCCTGGAAAAAACTTTTCGGAGCCACAGATACGCAGTATTTT. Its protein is CAWKKLFGATDTQYF.

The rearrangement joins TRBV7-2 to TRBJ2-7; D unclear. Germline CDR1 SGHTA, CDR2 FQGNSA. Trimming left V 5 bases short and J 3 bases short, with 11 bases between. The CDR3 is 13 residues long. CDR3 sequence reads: CASSPVNGYEQYF. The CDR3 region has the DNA TGTGCCAGCAGCCCTGTAAACGGCTACGAGCAGTACTTC. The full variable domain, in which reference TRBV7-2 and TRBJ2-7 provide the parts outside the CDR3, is GAGVSQSPSNKVTEKGKDVELRCDPISGHTALYWYRQSLGQGLEFLIYFQGNSAPDKSGLPSDRFSAERTGGSVSTLTIQRTQQEDSAVYLCASSPVNGYEQYFGPGTRLTVT.

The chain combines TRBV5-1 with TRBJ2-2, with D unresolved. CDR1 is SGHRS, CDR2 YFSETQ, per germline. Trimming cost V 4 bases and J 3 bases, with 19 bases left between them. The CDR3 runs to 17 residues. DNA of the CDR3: TGCGCCAGCAGCCGACTTCCTCAGCGAAGCCACACCGGGGAGCTGTTTTTT. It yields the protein CASSRLPQRSHTGELFF.

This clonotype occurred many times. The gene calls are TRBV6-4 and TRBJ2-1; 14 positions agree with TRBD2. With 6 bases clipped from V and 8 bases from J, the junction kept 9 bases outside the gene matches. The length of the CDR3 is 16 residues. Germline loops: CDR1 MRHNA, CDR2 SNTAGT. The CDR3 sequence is CASSPSGTSGGYEQFF. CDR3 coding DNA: TGTGCCAGCAGCCCCTCCGGGACTAGCGGGGGCTATGAGCAGTTCTTC.